This T cell receptor beta chain was captured by sequencing in a study of neurological immune-mediated disorders. The CDR3 runs to 16 residues. From germline, CDR1 is SGHRS and CDR2 YFSETQ. The germline V and J ends were trimmed by 0 bases and 6 bases, with 17 bases remaining between them. TCRdb passed the 5' RACE reads through MiXCR, listing each CDR3 protein once. The sample consists of under 70,000 distinct CDR3 sequences, 24% of them appearing once. Regarding time point: technical triplicate 2. The source of this sequence is a man aged 55 to 70 with HTLV-1-associated myelopathy (HAM/TSP). The chain combines TRBV5-1 with TRBJ2-3, with D possibly TRBD2 on 7 matching bases. Sequenced: PBMCs. For the CDR3, the DNA is TGCGCCAGCAGCTTGGCTTGGACTAGGGGGGTGGATACGCAGTATTTT. Protein product: CASSLAWTRGVDTQYF.